This record looks at one TCR beta chain sequence and its context. At least ten counts were recorded for this clonotype. There is no known antigen for this receptor. The input lacks base qualities; no much larger clone sits a single base away. The receptor library was made with PCR. The sequencer was an Illumina HiSeq 2500. Molecular barcoding was employed in the preparation of TCR libraries, with unique molecular identifiers being used to normalize TCRbeta repertoire quantification. TCRdb passed the public sequencing reads through fastp at Q25 and MiXCR, retaining productive beta sequences. Each record represents a unique CDR3 protein, reported with the most common genes and DNA among its rows. The sample includes approximately 17,000 distinct CDR3 sequences, with about 7.7% observed a single time. The ten largest account for 30% to 45% of the sample. According to the study, the label for this sample's time point signals: day 60 (about 2 months) after transplantation. Sample treatment or condition, as interpreted from the label and publication: allogeneic hematopoietic cell transplantation with graft depleted of TCRalphabeta T cells and CD19 B cells. TCRalphabeta/CD19-depleted allogeneic hematopoietic cell grafts were given to the transplant recipients, all of whom were children.

CDR1 LNHDA and CDR2 SQIVND are derived from the germline V gene (reference sequence). The CDR3 has 15 amino acids, counting the end cysteine and phenylalanine. Left in the record is the CDR3 DNA by itself, 45 bases read in frame from the first base. V drops 2 bases and J drops 6 bases, leaving 15 bases in between. These data belong to a study of T-cell reconstitution after alpha-beta-depleted transplantation in children (TCRdb year 2016). Concerning the study at large: Using TCR repertoire profiling, the study followed T-cell immune reconstitution in a quantitative way in children after TCRalphabeta/CD19-depleted allogeneic hematopoietic cell transplantation.

Results the study describes overall, beyond this receptor: In some patients, the high TCRbeta diversity seen at day 60 was put down to recipient T cells and intrathymic progenitors that had survived conditioning. The apparently early alphabetaT-cell count recovery about two months after transplant was reportedly dependent on only several hundred rapidly expanded clones derived from non-depleted graft cells. Over subsequent months, a decline in hyperexpanded clone frequencies was noted, and after one year, T-cell counts and TCRbeta diversity were mostly ascribed to newly produced T cells.

This material consisted of PBMCs, mostly from graft donor cells, taken 60 days after TCRalphabeta/CD19-depleted stem cell transplant. The receptor comes from a boy under three years old who had a stem cell transplant for Wiskott-Aldrich syndrome, so the T cells may come from the graft donor. The chain uses TRBV19 and TRBJ2-3; the D gene is not confidently resolved. The CDR3 has the sequence CASSILRPGADTQYF. The DNA is as follows: TGTGCCAGTAGTATACTACGGCCCGGTGCTGATACGCAGTATTTT.